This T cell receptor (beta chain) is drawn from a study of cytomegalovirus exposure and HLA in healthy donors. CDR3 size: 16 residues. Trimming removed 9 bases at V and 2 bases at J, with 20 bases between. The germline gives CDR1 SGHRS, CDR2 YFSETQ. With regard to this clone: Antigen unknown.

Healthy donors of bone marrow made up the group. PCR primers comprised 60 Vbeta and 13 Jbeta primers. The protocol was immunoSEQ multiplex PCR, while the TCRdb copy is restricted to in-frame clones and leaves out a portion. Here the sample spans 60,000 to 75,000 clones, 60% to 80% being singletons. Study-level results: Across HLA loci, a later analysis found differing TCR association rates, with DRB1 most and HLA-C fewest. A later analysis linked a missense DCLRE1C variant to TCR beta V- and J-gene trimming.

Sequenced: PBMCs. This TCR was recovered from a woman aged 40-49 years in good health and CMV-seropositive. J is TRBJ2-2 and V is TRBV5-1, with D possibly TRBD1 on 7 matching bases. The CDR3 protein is CATAPGGDSNTGELFF. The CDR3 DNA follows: TGCGCCACAGCGCCCGGAGGGGACAGCAACACCGGGGAGCTGTTTTTT. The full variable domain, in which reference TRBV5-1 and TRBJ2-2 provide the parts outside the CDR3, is KAGVTQTPRYLIKTRGQQVTLSCSPISGHRSVSWYQQTPGQGLQFLFEYFSETQRNKGNFPGRFSGRQFSNSRSEMNVSTLELGDSALYLCATAPGGDSNTGELFFGEGSRLTVL.